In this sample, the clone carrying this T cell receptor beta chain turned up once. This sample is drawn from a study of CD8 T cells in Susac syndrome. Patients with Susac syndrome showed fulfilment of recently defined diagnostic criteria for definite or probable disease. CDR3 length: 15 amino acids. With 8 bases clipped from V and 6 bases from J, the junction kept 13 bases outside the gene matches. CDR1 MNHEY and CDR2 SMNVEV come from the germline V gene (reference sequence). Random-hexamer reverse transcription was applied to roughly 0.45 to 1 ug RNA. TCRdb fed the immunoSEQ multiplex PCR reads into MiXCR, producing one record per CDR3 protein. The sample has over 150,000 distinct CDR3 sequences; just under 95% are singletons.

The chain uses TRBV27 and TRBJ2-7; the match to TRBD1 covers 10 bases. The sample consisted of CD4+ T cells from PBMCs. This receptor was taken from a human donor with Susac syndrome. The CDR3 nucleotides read TGTGCCAGCGCAAAGATCCGGGACAGGGGAGGCGAGCAGTACTTC. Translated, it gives CASAKIRDRGGEQYF.